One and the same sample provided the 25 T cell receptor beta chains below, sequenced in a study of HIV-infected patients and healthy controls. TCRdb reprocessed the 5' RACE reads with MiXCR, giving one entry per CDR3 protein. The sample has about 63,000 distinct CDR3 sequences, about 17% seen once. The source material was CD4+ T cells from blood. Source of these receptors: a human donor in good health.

The CDR3 bases are TGCAGTGCTAGCGGGGCCTACAATGAGCAGTTCTTC. Translated: CSASGAYNEQFF. This chain uses TRBV20-1 with TRBJ2-1; D may be TRBD2 (5 bases). In germline, CDR1 is DFQATT, CDR2 SNEGSKA (reference sequence). CDR3 size: 12 residues. V lost 3 bases and J lost 2, with 5 bases in between.

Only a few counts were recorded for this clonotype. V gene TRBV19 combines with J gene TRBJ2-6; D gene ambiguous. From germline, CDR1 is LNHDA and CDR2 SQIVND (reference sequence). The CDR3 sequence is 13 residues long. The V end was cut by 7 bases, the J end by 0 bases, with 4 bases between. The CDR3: CASMLSGANVLTF. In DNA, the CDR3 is TGTGCCAGTATGCTCTCTGGGGCCAACGTCCTGACTTTC.

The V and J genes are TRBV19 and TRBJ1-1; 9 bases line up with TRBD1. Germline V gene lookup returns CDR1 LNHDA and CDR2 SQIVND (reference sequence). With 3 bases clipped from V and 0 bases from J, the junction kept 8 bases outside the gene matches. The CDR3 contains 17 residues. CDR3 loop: CASSIISGQGLNTEAFF. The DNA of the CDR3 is TGTGCCAGTAGTATTATCTCCGGACAGGGGCTGAACACTGAAGCTTTCTTT.

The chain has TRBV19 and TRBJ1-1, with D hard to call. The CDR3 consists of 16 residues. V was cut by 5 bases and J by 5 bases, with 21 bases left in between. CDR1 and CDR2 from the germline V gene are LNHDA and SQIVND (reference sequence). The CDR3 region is CASSRLNGIEITEAFF. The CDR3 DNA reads TGTGCCAGTAGTCGCCTCAACGGGATCGAGATAACTGAAGCTTTCTTT.

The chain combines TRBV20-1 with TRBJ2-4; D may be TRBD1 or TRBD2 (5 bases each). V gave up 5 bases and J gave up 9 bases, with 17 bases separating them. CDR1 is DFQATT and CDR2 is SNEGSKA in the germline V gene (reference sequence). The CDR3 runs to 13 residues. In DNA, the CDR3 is TGCAGTGCTGGACACGGAGGCAGGGCCATTCAGTACTTC. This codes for CSAGHGGRAIQYF.

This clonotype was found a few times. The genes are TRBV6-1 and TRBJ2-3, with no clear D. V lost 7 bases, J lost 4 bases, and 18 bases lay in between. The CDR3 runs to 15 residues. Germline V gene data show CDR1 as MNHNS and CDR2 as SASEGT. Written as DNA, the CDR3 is TGTGCCAGCAAGTCCTATTCCAGCGCGTCAGATACGCAGTATTTT. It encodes CASKSYSSASDTQYF.

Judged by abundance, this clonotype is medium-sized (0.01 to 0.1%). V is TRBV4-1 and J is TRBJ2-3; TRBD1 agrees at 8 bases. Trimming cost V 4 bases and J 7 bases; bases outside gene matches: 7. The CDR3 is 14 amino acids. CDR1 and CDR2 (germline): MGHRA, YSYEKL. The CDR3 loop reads CASSRDRFSNTQYF. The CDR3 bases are TGCGCCAGCAGCCGGGACAGGTTTTCGAATACGCAGTATTTT.

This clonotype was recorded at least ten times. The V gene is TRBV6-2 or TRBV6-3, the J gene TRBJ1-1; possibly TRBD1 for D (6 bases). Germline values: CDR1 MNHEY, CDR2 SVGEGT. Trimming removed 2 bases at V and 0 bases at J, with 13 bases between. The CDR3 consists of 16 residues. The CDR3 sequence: CASSYEEGHLNTEAFF. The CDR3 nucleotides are TGTGCCAGCAGTTACGAGGAGGGACACCTGAACACTGAAGCTTTCTTT.

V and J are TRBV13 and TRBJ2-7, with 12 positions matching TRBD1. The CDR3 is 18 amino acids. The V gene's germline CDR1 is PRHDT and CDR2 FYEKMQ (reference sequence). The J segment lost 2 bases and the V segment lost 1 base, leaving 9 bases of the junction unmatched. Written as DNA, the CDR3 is TGTGCCAGCAGCTTAGTCCGGGACAGGGGGCGAGGGACCTACGAGCAGTACTTC. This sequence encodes CASSLVRDRGRGTYEQYF.

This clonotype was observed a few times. The CDR3 DNA reads TGTGCCAGCAGTCCTCTGCGCTCTGGGGCCAACGTCCTGACTTTC. This codes for CASSPLRSGANVLTF. The rearrangement joins TRBV2 to TRBJ2-6; D is unresolved. Germline V CDR1 and CDR2: SNHLY, FYNNEI. The CDR3 covers 15 residues. Trimming pared 5 bases from V and 0 bases from J, leaving 8 bases between.

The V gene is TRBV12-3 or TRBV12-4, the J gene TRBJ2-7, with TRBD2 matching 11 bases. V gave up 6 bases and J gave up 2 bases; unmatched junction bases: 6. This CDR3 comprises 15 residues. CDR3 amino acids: CASSLRLAGPYEQYF. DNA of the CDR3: TGTGCCAGCAGCCTTCGACTAGCGGGGCCCTACGAGCAGTACTTC.

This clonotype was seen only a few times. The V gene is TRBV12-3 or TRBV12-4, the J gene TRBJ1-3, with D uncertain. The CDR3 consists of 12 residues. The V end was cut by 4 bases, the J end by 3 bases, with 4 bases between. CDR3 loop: CASSYGGNTIYF. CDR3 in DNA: TGTGCCAGCAGTTATGGTGGAAACACCATATATTTT.

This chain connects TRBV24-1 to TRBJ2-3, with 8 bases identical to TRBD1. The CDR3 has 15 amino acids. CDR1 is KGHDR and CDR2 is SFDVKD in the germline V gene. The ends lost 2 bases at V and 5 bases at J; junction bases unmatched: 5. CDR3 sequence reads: CATSDSRGREDTQYF. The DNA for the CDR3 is TGTGCCACCAGTGATTCCAGGGGGCGAGAAGATACGCAGTATTTT.

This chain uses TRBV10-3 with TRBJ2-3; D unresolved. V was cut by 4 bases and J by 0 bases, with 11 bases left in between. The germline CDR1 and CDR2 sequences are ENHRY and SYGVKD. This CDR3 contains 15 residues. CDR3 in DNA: TGTGCCATCAGTGCCCGGGTCAGCAGCACAGATACGCAGTATTTT. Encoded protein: CAISARVSSTDTQYF.

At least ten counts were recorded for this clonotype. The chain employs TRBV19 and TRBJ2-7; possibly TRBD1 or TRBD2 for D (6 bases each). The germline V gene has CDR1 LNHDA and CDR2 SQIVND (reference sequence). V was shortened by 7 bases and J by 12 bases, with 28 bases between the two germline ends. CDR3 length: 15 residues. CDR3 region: CASKDGGSGALGTYF. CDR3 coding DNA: TGTGCCAGTAAAGACGGGGGATCGGGGGCCCTCGGAACGTACTTC.

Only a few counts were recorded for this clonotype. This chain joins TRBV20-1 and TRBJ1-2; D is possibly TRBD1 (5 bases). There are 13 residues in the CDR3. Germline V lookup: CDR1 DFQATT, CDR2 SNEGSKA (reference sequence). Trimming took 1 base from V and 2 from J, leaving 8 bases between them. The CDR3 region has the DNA TGCAGTGCTAGAGTAAACAGGAACTATGGCTACACCTTC. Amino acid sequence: CSARVNRNYGYTF.

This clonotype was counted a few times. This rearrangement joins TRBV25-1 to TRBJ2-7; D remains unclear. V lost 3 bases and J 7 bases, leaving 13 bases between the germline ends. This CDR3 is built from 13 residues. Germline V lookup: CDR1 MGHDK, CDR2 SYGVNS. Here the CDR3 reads CASSDPAYVEQYF. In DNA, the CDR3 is TGTGCCAGCAGTGACCCAGCCTACGTGGAGCAGTACTTC.

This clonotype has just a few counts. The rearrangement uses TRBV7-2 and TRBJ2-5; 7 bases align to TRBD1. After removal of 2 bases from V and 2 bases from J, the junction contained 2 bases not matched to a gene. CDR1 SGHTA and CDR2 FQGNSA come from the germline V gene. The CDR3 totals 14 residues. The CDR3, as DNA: TGTGCCAGCAGCTTAATGGGACAGCAAGAGACCCAGTACTTC. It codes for CASSLMGQQETQYF.

CDR3 residues: CASSRRLAADYEQYF. CDR3 bases: TGCGCCAGCAGCAGAAGACTAGCGGCAGACTACGAGCAGTACTTC. The genes are TRBV4-3 and TRBJ2-7, with 9 nucleotides matching TRBD2. CDR1 and CDR2 from the germline V gene are LGHNA and YSLEER. Trimming at V came to 5 bases and at J to 3 bases, leaving 8 bases not matched to a gene. The length of the CDR3 is 15 residues.

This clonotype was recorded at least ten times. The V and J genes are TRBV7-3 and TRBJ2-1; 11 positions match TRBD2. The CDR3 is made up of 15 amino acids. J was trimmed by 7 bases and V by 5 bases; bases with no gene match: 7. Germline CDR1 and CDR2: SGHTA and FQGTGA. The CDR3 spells CASSPTPSGGNEQFF. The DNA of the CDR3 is TGTGCCAGCAGCCCCACCCCTAGCGGGGGGAATGAGCAGTTCTTC.

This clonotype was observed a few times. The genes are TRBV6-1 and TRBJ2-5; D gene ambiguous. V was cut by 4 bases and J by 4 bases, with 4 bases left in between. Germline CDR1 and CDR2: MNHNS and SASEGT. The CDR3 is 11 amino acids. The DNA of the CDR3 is TGTGCCAGCAGTGTTGGAGAGACCCAGTACTTC. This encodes CASSVGETQYF.

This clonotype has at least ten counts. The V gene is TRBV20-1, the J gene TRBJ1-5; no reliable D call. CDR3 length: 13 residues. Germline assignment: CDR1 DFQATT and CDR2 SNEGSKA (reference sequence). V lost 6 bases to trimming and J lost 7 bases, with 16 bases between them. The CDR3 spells CSAPAPGRQPQHF. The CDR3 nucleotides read TGCAGTGCCCCCGCGCCCGGGCGGCAGCCCCAGCATTTT.

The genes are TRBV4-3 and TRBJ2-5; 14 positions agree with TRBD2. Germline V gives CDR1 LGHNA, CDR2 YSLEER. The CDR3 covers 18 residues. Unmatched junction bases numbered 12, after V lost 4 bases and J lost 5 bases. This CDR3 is CASSPYRTSGGLSETQYF. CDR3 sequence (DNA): TGCGCCAGCAGCCCCTACCGGACTAGCGGGGGGTTATCTGAGACCCAGTACTTC.

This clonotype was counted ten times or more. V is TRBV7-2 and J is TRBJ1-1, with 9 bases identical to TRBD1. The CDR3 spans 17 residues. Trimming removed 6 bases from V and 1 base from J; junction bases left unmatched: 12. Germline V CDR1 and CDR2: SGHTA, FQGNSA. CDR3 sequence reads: CASRLTGTGRRNTEAFF. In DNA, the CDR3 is TGTGCCAGCAGGCTCACCGGGACAGGGAGACGGAACACTGAAGCTTTCTTT.

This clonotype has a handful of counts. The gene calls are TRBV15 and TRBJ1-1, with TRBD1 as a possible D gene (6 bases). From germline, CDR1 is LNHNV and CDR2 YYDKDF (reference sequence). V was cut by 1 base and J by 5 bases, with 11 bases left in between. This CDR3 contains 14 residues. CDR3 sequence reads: CATSRGGGLTEAFF. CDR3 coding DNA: TGTGCCACCAGCAGAGGGGGGGGGCTTACTGAAGCTTTCTTT.